Each of the 28 T cell receptor beta chains below was sequenced from the same sample in a study of long-term antiretroviral therapy in people with HIV (dated by TCRdb to 2022 to 2024). The immunoSEQ hsTCRB v3.0 assay was used at survey level resolution for TRB variable region sequencing. TCRdb retrieved this table from immuneACCESS and kept in-frame rearrangements only. Not all clones are present; in checked studies, unresolved V genes account for under half, and no reason is known for the remainder. This sample is represented by roughly 34,000 clones; roughly 77% of them were singletons. More than 3% of the sample belongs to the ten largest clones. Sequenced material: unsorted PBMCs, taken 1.9 years after starting antiretroviral therapy. The source of these receptors is a man aged 18 to 29 with HIV.

The chain couples TRBV7-9 to TRBJ1-2; perhaps TRBD1 as D (5 bases). V was trimmed by 8 bases and J by 5 bases, leaving 12 bases between them. Germline loops: CDR1 SEHNR, CDR2 FQNEAQ (reference sequence). The CDR3 has 12 residues. The CDR3 coding sequence is TGTGCCAGCGGGGGAGTGGGGTATGGCTACACCTTC. This codes for CASGGVGYGYTF.

V gene TRBV7-6 combines with J gene TRBJ2-7; D is ambiguous. Germline V gene sequence: CDR1 SGHVS, CDR2 FNYEAQ. The CDR3 loop spans 14 amino acids. Trimming cost V 0 bases and J 5 bases, with 11 bases left between them. The CDR3 region has the DNA TGTGCCAGCAGCTTAGCGCACGGGCTCCACGAGCAGTACTTC. It codes for CASSLAHGLHEQYF.

The chain recombines TRBV11-2 with TRBJ2-7; D is uncertain. CDR1 is SGHAT, CDR2 FQNNGV, per germline. V lost 1 base, J lost 5 bases, and 6 bases lay in between. This CDR3 is built from 12 residues. In nucleotides, the CDR3 is TGTGCCAGCAGCTTAGGTTTCGACGAGCAGTACTTC. Translating gives CASSLGFDEQYF.

The V call is TRBV27, the J call TRBJ2-1; 7 nucleotides agree with TRBD2. Per the germline V gene, CDR1 is MNHEY and CDR2 is SMNVEV (reference sequence). V shed 0 bases, J shed 4 bases, and the junction held 15 bases outside the gene matches. The length of the CDR3 is 19 residues. The CDR3 sequence: CASSLSNSVGRGIYNEQFF. As DNA, the CDR3 is TGTGCCAGCAGTTTATCGAATAGTGTTGGGCGGGGGATTTACAATGAGCAGTTCTTC.

This sequence joins TRBV5-4 and TRBJ1-1; TRBD1 is a possible D gene (6 bases). V lost 2 bases, J lost 2 bases, and 13 bases lay in between. The CDR3 runs to 15 residues. Germline V gene data show CDR1 as SGHNT and CDR2 as YYREEE (reference sequence). The CDR3 loop reads CASSLSGTLNTEAFF. The CDR3 region has the DNA TGTGCCAGCAGCTTATCCGGGACACTTAACACTGAAGCTTTCTTT.

The V gene is TRBV19, the J gene TRBJ1-1, with 7 bases that match TRBD1. CDR3 length: 13 residues. The V gene's germline CDR1 is LNHDA and CDR2 SQIVND (reference sequence). V dropped 4 bases and J dropped 7; count of bases not matched to a gene: 6. CDR3 coding DNA: TGTGCCAGTAGTAGCGACAGGGAAAGTGAAGCTTTCTTT. Its protein product is CASSSDRESEAFF. Combining the CDR3 with reference TRBV19 and TRBJ1-1 gives the whole variable domain DGGITQSPKYLFRKEGQNVTLSCEQNLNHDAMYWYRQDPGQGLRLIYYSQIVNDFQKGDIAEGYSVSREKKESFPLTVTSAQKNPTAFYLCASSSDRESEAFFGQGTRLTVV.

V is TRBV25-1 and J is TRBJ2-6; perhaps TRBD1 as D (5 bases). CDR1 is MGHDK, CDR2 SYGVNS, per germline. V shed 1 base and J shed 1 base, with 14 bases lying between them. This CDR3 is 18 amino acids long. The CDR3 DNA sequence: TGTGCCAGCAGTGAATTTCAGGGTAGGGGTTCTGGGGCCAACGTCCTGACTTTC. Translation gives CASSEFQGRGSGANVLTF.

The J gene is TRBJ1-5, the V gene TRBV2; D unclear. The V end lost 7 bases, the J end lost 6 bases, and 16 bases lay between the germline ends. Per germline, CDR1 SNHLY and CDR2 FYNNEI. The CDR3 loop spans 14 amino acids. Written as DNA, the CDR3 is TGTGCCAGCAAAGAATGGGCCCCGGGTCAGCCCCAGCATTTT. It is translated as CASKEWAPGQPQHF. The whole variable domain, remainder taken from reference TRBV2 and TRBJ1-5, is EPEVTQTPSHQVTQMGQEVILRCVPISNHLYFYWYRQILGQKVEFLVSFYNNEISEKSEIFDDQFSVERPDGSNFTLKIRSTKLEDSAMYFCASKEWAPGQPQHFGDGTRLSIL.

J is TRBJ2-2 and V is TRBV9, with unresolved D. Germline values: CDR1 SGDLS, CDR2 YYNGEE. The CDR3 runs 14 residues. Trimming pared 0 bases from V and 6 bases from J, leaving 9 bases between. CDR3 amino acids: CASSVEGYPGELFF. The CDR3 coding sequence is TGTGCCAGCAGCGTAGAAGGCTACCCCGGGGAGCTGTTTTTT.

The rearrangement uses TRBV11-1 and TRBJ1-2; D gene unclear. The CDR3 totals 14 residues. V lost 4 bases to trimming and J lost 3 bases, with 12 bases between them. Germline lookup yields CDR1 SGHAT and CDR2 FQDESV (reference sequence). The chain's CDR3 is CASSSIDLYYGYTF. The CDR3 DNA reads as TGTGCCAGCAGCTCCATCGACCTGTACTATGGCTACACCTTC.

V gene TRBV19 combines with J gene TRBJ2-3; 10 bases are a match to TRBD2. The V gene's germline CDR1 is LNHDA and CDR2 SQIVND (reference sequence). Trimming removed 6 bases from V and 1 base from J; junction bases left unmatched: 4. CDR3 length: 15 amino acids. CDR3 protein: CASREGLAGTDTQYF. The CDR3 coding sequence is TGTGCCAGTAGGGAAGGACTAGCGGGCACAGATACGCAGTATTTT. Full variable domain (rest looked up from reference TRBV19 and TRBJ2-3): DGGITQSPKYLFRKEGQNVTLSCEQNLNHDAMYWYRQDPGQGLRLIYYSQIVNDFQKGDIAEGYSVSREKKESFPLTVTSAQKNPTAFYLCASREGLAGTDTQYFGPGTRLTVL.

The chain carries TRBV6-6 and TRBJ1-2, with 7 bases lining up with TRBD1. The length of the CDR3 is 14 residues. Germline CDR1 and CDR2: MNHNY and SVGAGI (reference sequence). The J segment lost 5 bases and the V segment lost 6 bases, leaving 9 bases of the junction unmatched. This CDR3 reads CASRTIDRVYGYTF. CDR3 in DNA: TGTGCCAGCAGGACAATTGACAGGGTTTATGGCTACACCTTC.

CDR3 region: CASSSRTSGYTDTQYF. The CDR3 DNA reads as TGCGCCAGCAGCTCCCGGACTAGCGGTTACACAGATACGCAGTATTTT. The rearrangement uses TRBV5-1 and TRBJ2-3; 10 positions agree with TRBD2. With V trimmed by 3 bases and J by 2 bases, 6 bases remained unmatched. The germline CDR1 and CDR2 sequences are SGHRS and YFSETQ. The CDR3 runs to 16 residues.

This clone was observed a handful of times. J is TRBJ2-7 and V is TRBV15, with TRBD2 matching over 9 bases. This CDR3 has 15 amino acids. The V gene end was trimmed by 3 bases and the J gene end by 6 bases; junction bases not matched to a gene: 9. Looked up from germline, CDR1 is LNHNV and CDR2 is YYDKDF (reference sequence). CDR3 nucleotides: TGTGCCACCAGCAGGGTACCTAGCGGGGCCCTCGAGCAGTACGTC. Protein sequence: CATSRVPSGALEQYV.

J is TRBJ2-2 and V is TRBV19; TRBD2 aligns across 7 bases. Germline V lookup: CDR1 LNHDA, CDR2 SQIVND (reference sequence). V shed 7 bases, J shed 2 bases, and the junction held 13 bases outside the gene matches. The CDR3 extends over 17 amino acids. The CDR3 DNA reads as TGTGCCAGTACCCCTAGCGGATCCACCTTTAACACCGGGGAGCTGTTTTTT. Protein product: CASTPSGSTFNTGELFF.

The rearrangement links TRBV19 to TRBJ2-3, with 7 nucleotides matching TRBD1. The CDR3 has 13 amino acids. Germline V CDR1 and CDR2: LNHDA, SQIVND (reference sequence). V gave up 5 bases and J gave up 5 bases; unmatched junction bases: 4. The CDR3 loop reads CASSSTGKDTQYF. The CDR3 DNA follows: TGTGCCAGTAGTTCGACAGGGAAAGATACGCAGTATTTT.

The V and J genes are TRBV7-3 and TRBJ1-1; 7 bases align to TRBD1. J lost 2 bases, V lost 5 bases, and 5 bases had no gene match. The CDR3 extends over 14 amino acids. Germline lookup yields CDR1 SGHTA and CDR2 FQGTGA. CDR3 amino acids: CASSAQGPNTEAFF. CDR3 in DNA: TGTGCCAGCAGCGCACAGGGGCCAAACACTGAAGCTTTCTTT.

The sample holds one count of this clone. The chain is built from TRBV18 and TRBJ2-7, with D maybe TRBD2 (7 bases). The V and J ends lost 3 bases and 6 bases respectively, with 18 bases between them. This CDR3 region has 15 residues. CDR1 and CDR2 (germline): KGHSH, LQKENI. The CDR3 DNA reads as TGTGCCAGCTCACCGATTTCAGGGGAGGGGAGCGAGCAGTACTTC. Its protein product is CASSPISGEGSEQYF.

V and J are TRBV11-3 and TRBJ2-1; 10 bases are shared with TRBD1. With V trimmed by 4 bases and J by 0 bases, 3 bases remained unmatched. Germline lookup yields CDR1 SGHNT and CDR2 YENEEA. The CDR3 has 16 amino acids. This CDR3 reads CASSSRDRGSYNEQFF. The DNA of the CDR3 is TGTGCCAGCAGCTCACGGGACAGGGGCTCCTACAATGAGCAGTTCTTC.

V and J are TRBV10-3 and TRBJ2-3; 11 nucleotides align to TRBD2. Unmatched junction bases numbered 3, after V lost 5 bases and J lost 5 bases. This CDR3 has 14 amino acids. Germline V CDR1 and CDR2: ENHRY, SYGVKD. The CDR3 coding sequence is TGTGCCATCAGTAGCGGACTAGCGGGAGATACGCAGTATTTT. It codes for CAISSGLAGDTQYF.

This clone was counted between two and nine times. The V call is TRBV7-9, the J call TRBJ2-7; D is tentatively TRBD1 or TRBD2 (7 bases each). The CDR3 length is 17 residues. Deletions cut 5 bases from V and 0 bases from J, with 20 bases between. Germline V gene lookup returns CDR1 SEHNR and CDR2 FQNEAQ (reference sequence). In DNA, the CDR3 is TGTGCCAGCAGCCCCGGTGGGGAGGGGGCCTACTCCTACGAGCAGTACTTC. It codes for CASSPGGEGAYSYEQYF.

V and J are TRBV19 and TRBJ2-2; weak D call: TRBD1 (6 bases). V gave up 4 bases and J gave up 7 bases, with 10 bases separating them. Per germline, CDR1 LNHDA and CDR2 SQIVND (reference sequence). The CDR3 spans 13 residues. The CDR3 loop reads CASSKQGDGELFF. The CDR3 bases are TGTGCCAGTAGTAAACAGGGTGACGGGGAGCTGTTTTTT.

This clone was detected once. The chain has TRBV19 and TRBJ1-5; D remains unclear. Germline V CDR1 and CDR2: LNHDA, SQIVND (reference sequence). The V gene lost 5 bases and the J gene lost 3 bases, with 8 bases spanning the gap. The length of the CDR3 is 13 residues. This CDR3 is CASSPNYNQPQHF. In nucleotides, the CDR3 is TGTGCCAGTAGTCCCAATTACAATCAGCCCCAGCATTTT. The full variable domain, with the rest looked up from reference TRBV19 and TRBJ1-5, is DGGITQSPKYLFRKEGQNVTLSCEQNLNHDAMYWYRQDPGQGLRLIYYSQIVNDFQKGDIAEGYSVSREKKESFPLTVTSAQKNPTAFYLCASSPNYNQPQHFGDGTRLSIL.

J is TRBJ1-1 and V is TRBV6-5; D unresolved. V lost 0 bases and J 4 bases, leaving 12 bases between the germline ends. CDR3 size: 15 residues. CDR1 and CDR2 (germline): MNHEY, SVGAGI. The CDR3 DNA sequence: TGTGCCAGCAGTTACTCTACCCAGGTGGGCACTGAAGCTTTCTTT. Translation gives CASSYSTQVGTEAFF.

The chain combines TRBV7-9 with TRBJ1-2; D might be TRBD1 (5 bases). Trimming shortened V by 8 bases and J by 4 bases, and 11 bases separated the two germline ends. CDR1 is SEHNR and CDR2 is FQNEAQ in the germline V gene (reference sequence). The CDR3 consists of 12 residues. CDR3 residues: CASLGGLYGYTF. CDR3 nucleotides: TGTGCCAGCCTCGGGGGTCTCTATGGCTACACCTTC.

By share, this clone counts as medium-sized (0.01 to 0.1%). This sequence joins TRBV6-1 and TRBJ1-3; D uncertain. CDR3 size: 15 residues. The germline V gene has CDR1 MNHNS and CDR2 SASEGT. The V end was cut by 1 base, the J end by 0 bases, with 7 bases between. The CDR3 DNA reads TGTGCCAGCAGTGAAGGGGAGGGCTCTGGAAACACCATATATTTT. It encodes CASSEGEGSGNTIYF.

This chain links TRBV7-8 with TRBJ1-2; no reliable D call. CDR1 SGHVS and CDR2 FQNEAQ come from the germline V gene. This CDR3 spans 15 amino acids. V shed 0 bases and J shed 5 bases, with 13 bases lying between them. CDR3 amino acids: CASSLAARQPYGYTF. The CDR3 DNA sequence: TGTGCCAGCAGCTTAGCTGCGAGGCAGCCATATGGCTACACCTTC.

The chain joins TRBV6-1 to TRBJ2-5; 11 bases are shared with TRBD2. CDR1 is MNHNS, CDR2 SASEGT, per germline. The CDR3 consists of 13 residues. V gave up 6 bases and J gave up 3 bases; unmatched junction bases: 0. The CDR3: CASRTSGEETQYF. As DNA, the CDR3 is TGTGCCAGCAGGACTAGCGGGGAAGAGACCCAGTACTTC.